The source of this T cell receptor beta chain is a study of control samples from healthy donors and cancer patients. TCRdb's copy holds only in-frame clones and misses some; the assay was immunoSEQ multiplex PCR. The data hold about 100,000 clones, with just over 90% observed a single time. The germline CDR1 and CDR2 sequences are SGHDN and FVKESK. This CDR3 spans 13 amino acids. V lost 0 bases and J lost 9; bases outside the gene matches: 4. The clonotype comes from a man younger than 35 in good health. The V gene is TRBV14, the J gene TRBJ2-7, with 8 bases matching TRBD1. The sample taken for sequencing was blood. The CDR3 DNA is TGTGCCAGCAGCCAAGAGCTTGGGACAGGGCAGTACTTC. This codes for CASSQELGTGQYF.